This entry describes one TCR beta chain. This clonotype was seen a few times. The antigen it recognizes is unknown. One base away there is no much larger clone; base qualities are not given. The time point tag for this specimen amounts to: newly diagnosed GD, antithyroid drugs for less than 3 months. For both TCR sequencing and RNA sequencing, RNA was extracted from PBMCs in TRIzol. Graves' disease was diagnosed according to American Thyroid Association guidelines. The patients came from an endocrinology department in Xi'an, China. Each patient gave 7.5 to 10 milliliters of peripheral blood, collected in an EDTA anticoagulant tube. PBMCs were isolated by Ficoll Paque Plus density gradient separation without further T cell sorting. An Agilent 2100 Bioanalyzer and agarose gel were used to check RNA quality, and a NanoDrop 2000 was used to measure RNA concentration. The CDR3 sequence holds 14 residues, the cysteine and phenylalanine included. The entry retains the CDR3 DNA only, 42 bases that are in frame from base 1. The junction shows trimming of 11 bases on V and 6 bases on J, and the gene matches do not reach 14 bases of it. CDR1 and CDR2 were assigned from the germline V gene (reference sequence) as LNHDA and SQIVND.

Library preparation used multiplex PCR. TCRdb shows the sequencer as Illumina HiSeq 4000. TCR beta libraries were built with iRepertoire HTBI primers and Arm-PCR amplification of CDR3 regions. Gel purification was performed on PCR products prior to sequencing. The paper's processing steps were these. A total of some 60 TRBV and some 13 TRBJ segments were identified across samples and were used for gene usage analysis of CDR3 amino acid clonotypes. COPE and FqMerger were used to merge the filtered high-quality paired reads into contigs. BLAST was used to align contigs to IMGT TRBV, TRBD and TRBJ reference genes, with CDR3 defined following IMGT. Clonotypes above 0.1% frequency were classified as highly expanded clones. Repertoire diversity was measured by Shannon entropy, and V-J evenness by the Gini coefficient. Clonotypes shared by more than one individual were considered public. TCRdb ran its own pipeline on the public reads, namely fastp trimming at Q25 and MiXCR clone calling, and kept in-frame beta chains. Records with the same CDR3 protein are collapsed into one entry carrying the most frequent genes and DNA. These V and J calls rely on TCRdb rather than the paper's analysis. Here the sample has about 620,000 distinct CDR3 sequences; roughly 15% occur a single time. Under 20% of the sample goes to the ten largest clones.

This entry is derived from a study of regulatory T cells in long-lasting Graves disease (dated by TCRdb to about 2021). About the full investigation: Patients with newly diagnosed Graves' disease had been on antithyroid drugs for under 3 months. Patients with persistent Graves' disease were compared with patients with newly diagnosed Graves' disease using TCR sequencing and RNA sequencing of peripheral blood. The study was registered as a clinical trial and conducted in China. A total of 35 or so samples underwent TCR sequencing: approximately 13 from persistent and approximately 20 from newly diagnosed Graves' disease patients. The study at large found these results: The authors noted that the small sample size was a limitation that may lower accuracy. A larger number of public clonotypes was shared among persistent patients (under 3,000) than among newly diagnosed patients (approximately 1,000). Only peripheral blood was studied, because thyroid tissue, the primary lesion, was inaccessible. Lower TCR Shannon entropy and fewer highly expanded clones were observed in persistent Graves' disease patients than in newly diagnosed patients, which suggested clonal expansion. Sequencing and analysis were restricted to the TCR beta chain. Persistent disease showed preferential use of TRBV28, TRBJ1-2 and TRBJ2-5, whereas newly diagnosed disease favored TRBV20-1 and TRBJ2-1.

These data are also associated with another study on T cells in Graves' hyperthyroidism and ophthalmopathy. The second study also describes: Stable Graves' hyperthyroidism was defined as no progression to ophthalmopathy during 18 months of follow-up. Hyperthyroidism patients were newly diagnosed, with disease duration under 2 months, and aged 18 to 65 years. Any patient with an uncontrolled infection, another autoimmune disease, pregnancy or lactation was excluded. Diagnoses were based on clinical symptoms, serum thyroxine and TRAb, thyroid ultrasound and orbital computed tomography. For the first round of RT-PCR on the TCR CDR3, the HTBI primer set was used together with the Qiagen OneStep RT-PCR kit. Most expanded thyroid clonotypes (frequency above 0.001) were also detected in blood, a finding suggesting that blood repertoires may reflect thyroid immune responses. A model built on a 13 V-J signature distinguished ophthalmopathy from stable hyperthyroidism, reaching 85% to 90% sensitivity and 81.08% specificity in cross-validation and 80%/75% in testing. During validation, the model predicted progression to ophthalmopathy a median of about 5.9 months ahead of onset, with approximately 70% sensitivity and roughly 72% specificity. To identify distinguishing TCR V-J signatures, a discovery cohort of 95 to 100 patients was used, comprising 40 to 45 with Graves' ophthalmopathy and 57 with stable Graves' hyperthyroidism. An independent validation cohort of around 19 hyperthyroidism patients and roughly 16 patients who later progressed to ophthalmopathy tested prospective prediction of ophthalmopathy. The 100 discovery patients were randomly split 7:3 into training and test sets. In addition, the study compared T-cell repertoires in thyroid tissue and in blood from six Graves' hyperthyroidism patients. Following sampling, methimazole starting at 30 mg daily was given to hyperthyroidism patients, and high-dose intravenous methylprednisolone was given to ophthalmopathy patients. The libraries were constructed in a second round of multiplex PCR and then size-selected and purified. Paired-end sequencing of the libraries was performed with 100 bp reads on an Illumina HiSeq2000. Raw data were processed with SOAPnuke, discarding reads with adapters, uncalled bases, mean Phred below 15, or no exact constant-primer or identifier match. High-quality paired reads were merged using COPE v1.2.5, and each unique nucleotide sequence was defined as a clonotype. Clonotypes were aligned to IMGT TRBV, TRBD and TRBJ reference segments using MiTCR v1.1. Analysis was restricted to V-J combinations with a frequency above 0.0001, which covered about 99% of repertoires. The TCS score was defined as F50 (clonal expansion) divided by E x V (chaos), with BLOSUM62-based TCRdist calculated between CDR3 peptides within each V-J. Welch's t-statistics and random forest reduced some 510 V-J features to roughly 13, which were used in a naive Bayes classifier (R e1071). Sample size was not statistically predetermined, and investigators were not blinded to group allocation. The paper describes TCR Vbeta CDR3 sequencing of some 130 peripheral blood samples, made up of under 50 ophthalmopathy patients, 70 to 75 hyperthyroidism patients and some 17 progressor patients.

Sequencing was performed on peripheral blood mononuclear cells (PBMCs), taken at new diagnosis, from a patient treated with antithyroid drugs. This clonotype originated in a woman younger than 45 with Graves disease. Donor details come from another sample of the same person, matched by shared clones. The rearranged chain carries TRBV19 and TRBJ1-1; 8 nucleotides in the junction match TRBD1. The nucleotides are TGTGCCGCTCAGACAGGGGAACGGTTAGCTGAAGCTTTCTTT. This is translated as CAAQTGERLAEAFF.